These 17 T cell receptor beta chains share one sample of origin, sequenced in a study of T cells after yellow fever vaccination. TCRdb re-derived calls from the 5' RACE reads in MiXCR, one entry per CDR3 protein. The sample records about 580,000 distinct CDR3 sequences, around 16% being singletons. This specimen was PBMCs, taken 5 to 6 days after the first yellow fever vaccination. These receptors were obtained from a man younger than 35 who received the YFV17D yellow fever vaccine.

J is TRBJ1-1 and V is TRBV7-6; D uncertain. Germline V gene lookup returns CDR1 SGHVS and CDR2 FNYEAQ. V dropped 5 bases and J dropped 1 base, with 14 bases sitting between them. The CDR3 is 15 residues long. DNA of the CDR3: TGTGCCAGCAGCCCCGCGGACGGGAAGAACACTGAAGCTTTCTTT. Translation gives CASSPADGKNTEAFF.

The rearrangement joins TRBV20-1 to TRBJ2-3, with 8 nucleotides matching TRBD1. The V segment lost 6 bases and the J segment 3 bases; nucleotides outside the gene matches: 8. Per germline, CDR1 DFQATT and CDR2 SNEGSKA (reference sequence). The CDR3 extends over 14 amino acids. The DNA for the CDR3 is TGCAGTGCAAAAGGACAGGGAAATACAGATACGCAGTATTTT. Encoded protein: CSAKGQGNTDTQYF.

This clonotype was found a few times. The chain combines TRBV20-1 with TRBJ2-7; perhaps TRBD2 as D (6 bases). Germline assignment: CDR1 DFQATT and CDR2 SNEGSKA (reference sequence). Between the trimmed V and J ends, which lost 6 bases and 0 bases, there was a span of 24 bases. This CDR3 region has 17 residues. The CDR3 loop is CSAREAGTRLGSYEQYV. In nucleotides, the CDR3 is TGCAGTGCGAGGGAGGCAGGGACCCGCCTTGGCTCCTACGAGCAGTACGTC.

The genes are TRBV4-3 and TRBJ1-2; D gene ambiguous. CDR1 and CDR2 (germline): LGHNA, YSLEER. CDR3 length: 13 residues. V was pared by 1 base and J by 8 bases, with 11 bases between. CDR3 amino acids: CASSQVPQGGYTF. In nucleotides, the CDR3 is TGCGCCAGCAGCCAAGTTCCCCAAGGGGGCTACACCTTC.

In this sample, this clonotype turned up a few times. This chain connects TRBV28 to TRBJ2-4, with D tentatively TRBD2 (5 bases). Trimming cost V 4 bases and J 5 bases, with 12 bases left between them. The CDR3 is 14 amino acids. Per germline, CDR1 MDHEN and CDR2 SYDVKM. This CDR3 reads CASSYYRGENIQYF. For the CDR3, the DNA is TGTGCCAGCAGTTATTACCGGGGAGAAAACATTCAGTACTTC.

The gene calls are TRBV7-2 and TRBJ1-1; 8 bases map to TRBD1. This CDR3 region has 14 residues. The ends lost 5 bases at V and 3 bases at J; junction bases unmatched: 5. Germline CDR1 reads SGHTA; CDR2 reads FQGNSA. DNA of the CDR3: TGTGCCAGCAGCCCTACAGGGGGGCACACTGAAGCTTTCTTT. Amino acid sequence: CASSPTGGHTEAFF.

This clonotype was seen a handful of times. This chain uses TRBV5-1 with TRBJ2-5, with TRBD2 matching over 9 bases. The CDR3 covers 17 residues. Per germline, CDR1 SGHRS and CDR2 YFSETQ. The junction had 14 bases not matched to a gene; V was cut back by 3 bases and J by 5 bases. The CDR3 loop reads CASSSMNSGLARETQYF. The DNA of the CDR3 is TGCGCCAGCAGCTCCATGAATTCCGGACTAGCGAGGGAGACCCAGTACTTC.

This clonotype came up many times. This chain joins TRBV7-2 and TRBJ1-5; 7 nucleotides match TRBD1. The CDR3 spans 15 residues. V lost 2 bases to trimming and J lost 6 bases; unmatched junction nucleotides: 7. Looked up from germline, CDR1 is SGHTA and CDR2 is FQGNSA. In nucleotides, the CDR3 is TGTGCCAGCAGCTTATCCGGCCCAGGGGGTCAGCCCCAGCATTTT. It encodes CASSLSGPGGQPQHF.

A word on this clonotype: Relative to the germline gene, one junction end is altered; a read error may explain this. The V call is TRBV3-1, the J call TRBJ2-1, with D perhaps TRBD2 (6 bases). Germline V gene data show CDR1 as LGHDT and CDR2 as YNNKEL (reference sequence). The CDR3 loop spans 16 amino acids. The CDR3 spells CASSEEVSGPYNEQFF. In nucleotides, the CDR3 is TGTGCCAGCAGCGAAGAGGTTAGCGGCCCCTACAATGAGCAGTTCTTC.

The rearrangement links TRBV29-1 to TRBJ1-2; TRBD1 matches 9 bases. Germline values: CDR1 SQVTM, CDR2 ANQGSEA. V lost 7 bases to trimming and J lost 7 bases; unmatched junction nucleotides: 10. This CDR3 region has 13 residues. CDR3 in amino acids: CSARGGQGLGYTF. The CDR3 DNA reads as TGCAGCGCACGTGGAGGACAGGGGCTTGGCTACACCTTC.

The chain recombines TRBV12-3 or TRBV12-4 with TRBJ2-2; D unclear. The V gene lost 4 bases and the J gene lost 6 bases, with 12 bases spanning the gap. CDR3 length equals 14 residues. The CDR3 protein is CASSSSTSPGELFF. The CDR3, as DNA: TGTGCCAGCAGTTCGTCGACGAGCCCCGGGGAGCTGTTTTTT.

For the CDR3, the DNA is TGTGCCAGCAGTCAAAGACGACGGATGAACACTGAAGCTTTCTTT. Translating it yields CASSQRRRMNTEAFF. The chain couples TRBV6-1 to TRBJ1-1; D unclear. Germline V lookup: CDR1 MNHNS, CDR2 SASEGT. Trimming took 5 bases from V and 0 from J, leaving 13 bases between them. CDR3 length: 15 amino acids.

This clonotype was found a few times. This chain joins TRBV7-2 and TRBJ2-5; tentatively, D is TRBD1 or TRBD2 (5 bases each). Germline V gene lookup returns CDR1 SGHTA and CDR2 FQGNSA. This CDR3 has 15 residues. The V and J ends lost 5 bases and 4 bases respectively, with 17 bases between them. The CDR3 sequence is CASSPLRGTGETQYF. The CDR3 DNA is TGTGCCAGCAGCCCGCTACGAGGGACGGGAGAGACCCAGTACTTC.

This clonotype has just a few counts. CDR3 in amino acids: CASVRDRGLTEAFF. CDR3 sequence (DNA): TGTGCCAGCGTCCGAGACAGGGGACTTACTGAAGCTTTCTTT. The chain recombines TRBV6-1 with TRBJ1-1; 8 bases are shared with TRBD1. Looked up from germline, CDR1 is MNHNS and CDR2 is SASEGT. The CDR3 sequence is 14 residues long. V was pared by 8 bases and J by 5 bases, with 10 bases of the junction left unmatched.

As concerns this clonotype: A much larger clone differs by one base, so this may be a read error. The CDR3 DNA reads TGCGCCAGCAGCCAAGTGGAAGCGGGATCGTACCCAGAGACCCAGTACTTC. Translation: CASSQVEAGSYPETQYF. The rearrangement joins TRBV4-3 to TRBJ2-5; the match to TRBD2 covers 7 bases. J lost 4 bases, V lost 1 base, and 12 bases had no gene match. There are 17 residues in the CDR3. CDR1 is LGHNA, CDR2 YSLEER, per germline.

The CDR3: CSASGSYNEQFF. CDR3 in DNA: TGCAGTGCTAGCGGGTCCTACAATGAGCAGTTCTTC. This chain uses TRBV20-1 with TRBJ2-1; D gene ambiguous. CDR3 length equals 12 residues. Between the trimmed V and J ends, which lost 3 bases and 1 base, there was a span of 4 bases. CDR1 DFQATT and CDR2 SNEGSKA come from the germline V gene (reference sequence).

This clonotype appeared a few times. This chain joins TRBV20-1 and TRBJ1-6; perhaps TRBD1 as D (6 bases). The CDR3 consists of 13 residues. Trimming shortened V by 6 bases and J by 5 bases, and 11 bases separated the two germline ends. Germline V lookup: CDR1 DFQATT, CDR2 SNEGSKA (reference sequence). CDR3 DNA sequence: TGCAGTGCCAAGGACAGCAATAATTCACCCCTCCACTTT. It codes for CSAKDSNNSPLHF.